This passage covers 2 T cell receptor beta chains from one sample sequenced in a study of type 1 regulatory T cells (dated by TCRdb to the early 2020s). The instrument was an Illumina MiSeq. The public reads were quality trimmed at Q25 with fastp and then assembled into clones with MiXCR by TCRdb, keeping productive beta chains. Records with the same CDR3 protein are collapsed into one entry carrying the most frequent genes and DNA. This sample is represented by 88,000 or so distinct CDR3 sequences; 30% to 35% of them were singletons. The ten largest clones add up to around 2.3% of the sample. Sequenced: CD4+ T cells, either the whole sample or a sorted fraction (not recorded which). These receptors were collected from a human donor in good health.

This clonotype was found once. This rearrangement joins TRBV11-1 to TRBJ2-1; TRBD2 matches 12 bases. The CDR3 has 18 amino acids. The germline V gene has CDR1 SGHAT and CDR2 FQDESV (reference sequence). Trimming cost V 5 bases and J 0 bases; bases outside gene matches: 8. The CDR3 spells CASSAGTSGPGSYNEQFF. Written as DNA, the CDR3 is TGTGCCAGCAGCGCCGGGACTAGCGGGCCGGGCTCCTACAATGAGCAGTTCTTC.

Here the CDR3 reads CASSLHVGIPNEKLFF. In DNA, the CDR3 is TGTGCCAGCTCACTCCACGTTGGGATCCCTAATGAAAAACTGTTTTTT. The V call is TRBV18, the J call TRBJ1-4; D is ambiguous. V lost 4 bases and J 3 bases, leaving 15 bases between the germline ends. CDR1 and CDR2 (germline): KGHSH, LQKENI. The CDR3 is made up of 16 amino acids.